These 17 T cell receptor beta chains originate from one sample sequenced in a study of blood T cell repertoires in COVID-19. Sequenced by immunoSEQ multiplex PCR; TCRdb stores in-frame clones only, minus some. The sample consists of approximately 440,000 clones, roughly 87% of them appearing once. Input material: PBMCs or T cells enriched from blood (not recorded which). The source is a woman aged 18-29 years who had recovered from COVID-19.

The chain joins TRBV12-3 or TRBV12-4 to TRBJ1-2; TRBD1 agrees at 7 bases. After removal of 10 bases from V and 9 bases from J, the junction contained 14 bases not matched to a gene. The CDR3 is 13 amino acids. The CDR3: CATKAGTASRYTF. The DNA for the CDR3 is TGTGCCACCAAAGCCGGGACAGCCTCTCGCTACACCTTC.

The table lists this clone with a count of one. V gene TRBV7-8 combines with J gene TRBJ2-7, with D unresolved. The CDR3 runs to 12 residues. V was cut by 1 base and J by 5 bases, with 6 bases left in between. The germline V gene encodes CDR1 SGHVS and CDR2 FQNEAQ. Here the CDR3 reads CASSLVSDEQYF. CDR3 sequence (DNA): TGTGCCAGCAGCTTAGTGAGCGACGAGCAGTACTTC.

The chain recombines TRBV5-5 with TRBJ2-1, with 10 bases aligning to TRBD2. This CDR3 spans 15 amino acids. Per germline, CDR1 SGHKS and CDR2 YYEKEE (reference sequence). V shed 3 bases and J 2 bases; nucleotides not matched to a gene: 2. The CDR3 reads CASSSLAGPYNEQFF. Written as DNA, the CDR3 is TGTGCCAGCAGCTCACTAGCGGGACCCTACAATGAGCAGTTCTTC.

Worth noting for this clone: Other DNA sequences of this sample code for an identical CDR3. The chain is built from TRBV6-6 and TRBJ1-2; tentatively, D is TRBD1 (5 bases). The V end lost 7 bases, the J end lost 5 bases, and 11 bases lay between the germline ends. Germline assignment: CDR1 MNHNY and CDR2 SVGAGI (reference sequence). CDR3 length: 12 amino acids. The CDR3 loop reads CASTPGGYGYTF. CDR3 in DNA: TGTGCCAGCACCCCGGGGGGGTATGGCTACACCTTC.

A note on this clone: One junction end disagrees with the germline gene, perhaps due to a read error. The CDR3 spells CSAGTGTARAF. As DNA, the CDR3 is TGCAGTGCTGGGACAGGCACCGCCCGTGCCTTC. This chain joins TRBV20-1 and TRBJ1-2, with TRBD1 matching over 8 bases. Germline CDR1 and CDR2: DFQATT and SNEGSKA (reference sequence). This CDR3 has 11 amino acids.

CDR3 bases: TGTGCCAGCAGTTTGGACAGGGTCGACTATGGCTACACCTTC. Translated: CASSLDRVDYGYTF. The rearrangement links TRBV28 to TRBJ1-2; TRBD1 matches at 8 bases. Trimming cost V 3 bases and J 3 bases; bases outside gene matches: 3. The CDR3 loop spans 14 amino acids. CDR1 MDHEN and CDR2 SYDVKM come from the germline V gene.

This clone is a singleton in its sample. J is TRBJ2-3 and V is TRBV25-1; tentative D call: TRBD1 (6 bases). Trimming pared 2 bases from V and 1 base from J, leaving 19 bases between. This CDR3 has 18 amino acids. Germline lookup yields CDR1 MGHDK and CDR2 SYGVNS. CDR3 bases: TGTGCCAGCAGTGAAGGCGCCCATTCTCGGACAGGCACAGATACGCAGTATTTT. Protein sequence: CASSEGAHSRTGTDTQYF.

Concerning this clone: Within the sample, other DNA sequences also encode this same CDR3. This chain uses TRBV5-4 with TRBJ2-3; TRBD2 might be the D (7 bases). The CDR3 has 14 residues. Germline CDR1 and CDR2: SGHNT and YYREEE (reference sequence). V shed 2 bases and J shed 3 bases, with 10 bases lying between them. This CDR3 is CASSLGGGTDTQYF. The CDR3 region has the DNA TGTGCCAGCAGCTTAGGGGGGGGGACAGATACGCAGTATTTT.

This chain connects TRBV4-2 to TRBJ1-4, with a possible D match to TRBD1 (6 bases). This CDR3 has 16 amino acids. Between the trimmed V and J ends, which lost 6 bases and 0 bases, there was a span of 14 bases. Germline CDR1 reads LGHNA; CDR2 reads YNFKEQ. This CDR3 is CASSHAEGATNEKLFF. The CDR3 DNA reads TGTGCCAGCAGTCACGCCGAGGGGGCAACTAATGAAAAACTGTTTTTT.

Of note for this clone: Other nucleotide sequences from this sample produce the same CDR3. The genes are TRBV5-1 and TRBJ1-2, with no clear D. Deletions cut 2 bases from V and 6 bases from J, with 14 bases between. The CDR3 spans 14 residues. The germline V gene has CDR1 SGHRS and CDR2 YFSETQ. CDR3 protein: CASSLAGGTDGYTF. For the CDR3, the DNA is TGCGCCAGCAGCTTAGCGGGTGGAACGGATGGCTACACCTTC.

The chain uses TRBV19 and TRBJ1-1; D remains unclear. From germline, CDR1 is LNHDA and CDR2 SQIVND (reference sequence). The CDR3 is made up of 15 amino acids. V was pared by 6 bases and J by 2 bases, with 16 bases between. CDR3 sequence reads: CASRLRNQANTEAFF. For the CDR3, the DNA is TGTGCCAGTAGGCTACGTAATCAGGCTAACACTGAAGCTTTCTTT.

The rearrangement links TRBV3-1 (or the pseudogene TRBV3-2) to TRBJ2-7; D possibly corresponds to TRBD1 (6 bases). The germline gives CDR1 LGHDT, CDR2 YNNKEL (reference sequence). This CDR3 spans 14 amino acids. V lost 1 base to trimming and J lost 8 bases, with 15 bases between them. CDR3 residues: CASSQGSDRNQQYF. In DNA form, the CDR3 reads TGTGCCAGCAGCCAAGGGTCGGACAGAAACCAGCAGTACTTC.

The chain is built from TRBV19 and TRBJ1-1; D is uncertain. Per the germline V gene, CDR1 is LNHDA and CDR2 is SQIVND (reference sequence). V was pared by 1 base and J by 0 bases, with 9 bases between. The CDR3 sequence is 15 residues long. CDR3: CASSIGVIMNTEAFF. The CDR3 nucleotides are TGTGCCAGTAGTATAGGAGTCATCATGAACACTGAAGCTTTCTTT.

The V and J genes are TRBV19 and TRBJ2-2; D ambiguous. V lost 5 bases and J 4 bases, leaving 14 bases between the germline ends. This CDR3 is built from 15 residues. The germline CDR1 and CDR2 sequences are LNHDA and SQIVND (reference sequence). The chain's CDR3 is CASSRSPEITGELFF. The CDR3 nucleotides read TGTGCCAGTAGTCGCTCCCCCGAGATCACCGGGGAGCTGTTTTTT.

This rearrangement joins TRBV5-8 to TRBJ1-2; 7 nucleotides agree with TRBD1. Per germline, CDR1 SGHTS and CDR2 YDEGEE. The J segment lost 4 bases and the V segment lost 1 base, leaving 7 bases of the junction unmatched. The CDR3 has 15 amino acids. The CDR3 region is CASSLTGTDLYGYTF. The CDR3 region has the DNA TGTGCCAGCAGCTTGACCGGGACAGACCTCTATGGCTACACCTTC.

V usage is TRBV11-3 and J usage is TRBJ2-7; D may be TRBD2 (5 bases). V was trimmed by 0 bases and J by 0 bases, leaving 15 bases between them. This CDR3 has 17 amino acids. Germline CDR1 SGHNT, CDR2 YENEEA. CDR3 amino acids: CASSLEIGVRASYEQYF. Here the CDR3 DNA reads TGTGCCAGCAGCTTAGAGATCGGGGTAAGGGCCTCCTACGAGCAGTACTTC.

CDR3 sequence (DNA): TGTGCCAGCAGCCAAGAAACAGGGGACTACGAGCAGTACTTC. This gives the protein CASSQETGDYEQYF. This sequence joins TRBV3-1 (or the pseudogene TRBV3-2) and TRBJ2-7; 7 bases align to TRBD1. The CDR3 is 14 amino acids. V lost 0 bases, J lost 3 bases, and 2 bases stayed unmatched. CDR1 LGHDT and CDR2 YNNKEL come from the germline V gene (reference sequence).